This T cell receptor beta chain is from a study of OX40 agonist ivuxolimab in advanced cancers. Points from the study as a whole: On average, CD8+ T cells showed a greater number of expanded clones than CD4+. Clonal expansion in partial responders at 0.1-3.0 mg/kg ranked among the lowest. Clonal expansion was seen in CD4+ and CD8+ blood T cells by week 6 at 0.1 to 3.0 mg/kg.

In the case of this clone: Its antigen is still unknown.

The data were produced by immunoSEQ multiplex PCR, yet TCRdb's version contains in-frame clones alone and is incomplete. The sample consists of 50,000 to 65,000 clones, roughly nine tenths of them appearing once. The sequencing used CD4+ or CD8+ T cells sorted from blood, collected in a trial of the OX40 agonist ivuxolimab. This clonotype was sampled from an adult with an advanced solid tumor such as melanoma, head and neck, liver or kidney cancer.

The CDR3 region is CASSLDGGGRSYEQYF. CDR3 DNA sequence: TGTGCCAGCAGCTTAGATGGGGGAGGGCGTTCCTACGAGCAGTACTTC. This chain connects TRBV7-9 to TRBJ2-7; 7 bases line up with TRBD2. The trim removed 1 base at V and 1 base at J, leaving 7 bases unmatched. This CDR3 is 16 amino acids long. Germline CDR1 is SEHNR and CDR2 is FQNEAQ (reference sequence).